This TCR beta chain was sequenced for a study of response to subunit inactivated influenza vaccine listed by TCRdb under 2018. Regarding the research as a whole: The study used deep quantitative T cell receptor repertoire profiling to track responses to a trivalent subunit inactivated influenza vaccine. What the work shows at the level of the full study, not this receptor alone: The authors suggested that each seasonal influenza vaccination may recruit only a limited number of new T cells.

Library preparation employed RT-PCR. Sequencing used an Illumina HiSeq 2500. TCRdb redid the processing of the public reads, applying fastp at Q25 and MiXCR, and retained in-frame beta chains. Duplicate CDR3 protein sequences are folded into a single record with the most common DNA and genes. The sample contains around 850,000 distinct CDR3 sequences, around 18% of them found a single time. The biggest ten clones account for 11% of the sample. This clonotype has more than one count but fewer than ten. What this receptor recognizes is not known. The record has no base qualities; no much larger clone is one base away. Its CDR3 holds 17 amino acids, cysteine through phenylalanine. The read is trimmed to its CDR3 DNA, 51 bases read in frame from base 1. V and J are trimmed by 6 bases and 0 bases, and the gene matches miss 9 bases of the junction. Per the germline V gene (reference sequence), DFQATT is the CDR1 and SNEGSKA is the CDR2.

The source of this sequence is a man aged 50 to 60 who received an inactivated influenza vaccine. Donor details come from another sample of the same person, matched by shared clones. Rearrangement joined TRBV20-1 to TRBJ1-6, with TRBD1 matching 9 junction bases. Material: PBMCs from blood, obtained more than 4 days after vaccination. The base sequence is TGCAGTGCCAGTACAGGGGGCAGGCCCTCCTATAATTCACCCCTCCACTTT. This sequence encodes CSASTGGRPSYNSPLHF.